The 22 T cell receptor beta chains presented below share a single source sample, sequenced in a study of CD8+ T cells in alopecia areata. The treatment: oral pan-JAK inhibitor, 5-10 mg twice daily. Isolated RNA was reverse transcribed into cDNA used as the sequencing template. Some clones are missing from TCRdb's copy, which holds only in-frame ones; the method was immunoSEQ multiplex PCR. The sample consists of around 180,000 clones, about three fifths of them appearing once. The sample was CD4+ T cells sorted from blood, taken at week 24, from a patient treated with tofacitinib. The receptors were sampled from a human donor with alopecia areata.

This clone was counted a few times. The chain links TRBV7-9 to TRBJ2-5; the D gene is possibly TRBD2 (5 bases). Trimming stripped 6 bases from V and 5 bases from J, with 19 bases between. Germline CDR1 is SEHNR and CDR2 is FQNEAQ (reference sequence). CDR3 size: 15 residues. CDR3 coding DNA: TGTGCCAGCAGGCGACGCCGACAAGGAGGCGAGACCCAGTACTTC. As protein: CASRRRRQGGETQYF.

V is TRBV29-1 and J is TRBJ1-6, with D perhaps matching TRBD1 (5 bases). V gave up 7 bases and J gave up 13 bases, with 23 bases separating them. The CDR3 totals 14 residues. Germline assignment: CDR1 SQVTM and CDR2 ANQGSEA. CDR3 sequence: CSAREGTDFAPLHF. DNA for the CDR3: TGCAGCGCAAGGGAAGGGACGGATTTTGCTCCCCTCCACTTT.

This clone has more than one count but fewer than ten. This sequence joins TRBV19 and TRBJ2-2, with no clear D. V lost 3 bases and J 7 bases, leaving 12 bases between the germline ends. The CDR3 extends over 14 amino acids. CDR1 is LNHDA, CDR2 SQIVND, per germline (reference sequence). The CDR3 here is CASSMGRSGGELFF. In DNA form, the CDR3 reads TGTGCCAGTAGTATGGGTCGCTCGGGCGGGGAGCTGTTTTTT.

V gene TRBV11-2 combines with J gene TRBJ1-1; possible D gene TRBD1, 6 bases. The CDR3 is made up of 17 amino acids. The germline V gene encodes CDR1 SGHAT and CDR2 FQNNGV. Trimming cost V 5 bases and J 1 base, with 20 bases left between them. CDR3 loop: CASSPRRPTGSNTEAFF. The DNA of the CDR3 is TGTGCCAGCAGCCCACGCCGCCCCACAGGGTCGAACACTGAAGCTTTCTTT.

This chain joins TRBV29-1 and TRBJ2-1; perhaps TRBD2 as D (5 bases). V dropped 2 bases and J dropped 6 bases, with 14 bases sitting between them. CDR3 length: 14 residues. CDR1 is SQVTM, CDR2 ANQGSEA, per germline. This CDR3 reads CSVERLAGFNEQFF. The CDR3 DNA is TGCAGCGTTGAACGGCTAGCCGGGTTCAATGAGCAGTTCTTC.

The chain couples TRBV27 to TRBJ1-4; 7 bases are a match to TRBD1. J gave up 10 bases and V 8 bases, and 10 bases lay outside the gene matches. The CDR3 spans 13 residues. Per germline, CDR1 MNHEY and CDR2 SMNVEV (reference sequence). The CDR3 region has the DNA TGTGCCAGCCAAAAAGACAGGGTGGGAAAACTGTTTTTT. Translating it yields CASQKDRVGKLFF.

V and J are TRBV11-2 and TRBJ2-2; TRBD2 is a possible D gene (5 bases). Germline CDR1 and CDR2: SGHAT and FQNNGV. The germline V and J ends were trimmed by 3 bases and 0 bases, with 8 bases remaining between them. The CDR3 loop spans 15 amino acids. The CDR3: CASSLTGTNTGELFF. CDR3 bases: TGTGCCAGCAGCTTGACGGGAACGAACACCGGGGAGCTGTTTTTT.

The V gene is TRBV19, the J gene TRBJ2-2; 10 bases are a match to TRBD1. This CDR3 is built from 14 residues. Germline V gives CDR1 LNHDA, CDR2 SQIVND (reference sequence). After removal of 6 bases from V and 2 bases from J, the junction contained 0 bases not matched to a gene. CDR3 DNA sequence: TGTGCCAGTAGGACAGGGGGCAACACCGGGGAGCTGTTTTTT. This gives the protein CASRTGGNTGELFF.

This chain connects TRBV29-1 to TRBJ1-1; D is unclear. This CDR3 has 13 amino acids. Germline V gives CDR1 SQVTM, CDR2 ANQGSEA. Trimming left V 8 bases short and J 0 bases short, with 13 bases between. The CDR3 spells CSPREAVNTEAFF. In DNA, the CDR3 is TGCAGCCCCAGAGAGGCGGTGAACACTGAAGCTTTCTTT.

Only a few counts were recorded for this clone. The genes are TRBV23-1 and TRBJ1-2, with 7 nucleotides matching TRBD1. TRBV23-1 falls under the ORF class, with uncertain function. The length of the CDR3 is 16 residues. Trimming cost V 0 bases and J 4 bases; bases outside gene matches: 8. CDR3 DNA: TGCGCCAGCAGTCAATCGGTAAGGGACAGCTCCTATGGCTACACCTTC. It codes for CASSQSVRDSSYGYTF.

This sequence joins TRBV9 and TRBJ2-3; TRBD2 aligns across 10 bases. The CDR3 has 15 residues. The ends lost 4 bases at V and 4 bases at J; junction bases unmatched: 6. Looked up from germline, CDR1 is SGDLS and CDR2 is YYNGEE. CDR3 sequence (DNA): TGTGCCAGCAGCTCAACAGCGGGGGGGTCAGATACGCAGTATTTT. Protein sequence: CASSSTAGGSDTQYF.

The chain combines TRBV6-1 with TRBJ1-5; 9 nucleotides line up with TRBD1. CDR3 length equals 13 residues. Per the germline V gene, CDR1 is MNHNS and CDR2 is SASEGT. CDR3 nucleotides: TGTGCGACCACAGGGGGCCTGAATCAGCCCCAGCATTTT. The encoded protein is CATTGGLNQPQHF.

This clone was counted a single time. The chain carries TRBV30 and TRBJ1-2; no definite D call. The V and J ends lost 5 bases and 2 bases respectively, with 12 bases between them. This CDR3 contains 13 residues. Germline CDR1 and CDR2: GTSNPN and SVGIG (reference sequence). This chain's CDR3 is CAWGPQENYGYTF. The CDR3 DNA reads TGTGCCTGGGGTCCTCAGGAAAACTATGGCTACACCTTC.

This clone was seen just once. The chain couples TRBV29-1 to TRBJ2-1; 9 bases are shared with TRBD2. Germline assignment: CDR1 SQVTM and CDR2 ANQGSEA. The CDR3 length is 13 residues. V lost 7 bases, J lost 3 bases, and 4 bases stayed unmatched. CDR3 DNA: TGCAGCGGACTAGCGGCTGACTACAATGAGCAGTTCTTC. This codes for CSGLAADYNEQFF.

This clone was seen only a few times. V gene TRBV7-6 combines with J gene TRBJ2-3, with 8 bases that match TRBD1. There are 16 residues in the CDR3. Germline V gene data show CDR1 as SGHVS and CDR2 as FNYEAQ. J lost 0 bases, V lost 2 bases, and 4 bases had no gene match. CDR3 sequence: CASSLTGQGSTDTQYF. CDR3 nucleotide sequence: TGTGCCAGCAGCTTAACCGGACAGGGAAGCACAGATACGCAGTATTTT.

The CDR3 here is CASSTSGTKEGSPLHF. Here the CDR3 DNA reads TGCGCCAGCAGCACTTCCGGGACGAAAGAGGGGTCACCCCTCCACTTT. The V and J genes are TRBV5-1 and TRBJ1-6; possible D gene TRBD1, 5 bases. The germline V and J ends were trimmed by 4 bases and 10 bases, with 21 bases remaining between them. Germline assignment: CDR1 SGHRS and CDR2 YFSETQ. The CDR3 contains 16 residues.

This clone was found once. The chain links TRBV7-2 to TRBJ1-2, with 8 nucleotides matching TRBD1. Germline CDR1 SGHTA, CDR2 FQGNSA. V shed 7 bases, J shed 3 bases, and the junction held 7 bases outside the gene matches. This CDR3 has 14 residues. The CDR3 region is CASTNRGNDYGYTF. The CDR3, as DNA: TGTGCCAGCACAAACAGGGGGAATGACTATGGCTACACCTTC.

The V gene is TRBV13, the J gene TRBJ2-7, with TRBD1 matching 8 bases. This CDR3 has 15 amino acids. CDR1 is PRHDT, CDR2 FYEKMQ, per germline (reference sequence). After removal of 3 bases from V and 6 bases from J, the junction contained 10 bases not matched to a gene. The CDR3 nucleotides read TGTGCCAGCAGCTTTCCACCCGGGACAGGTTCCGAGCAGTACTTC. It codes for CASSFPPGTGSEQYF.

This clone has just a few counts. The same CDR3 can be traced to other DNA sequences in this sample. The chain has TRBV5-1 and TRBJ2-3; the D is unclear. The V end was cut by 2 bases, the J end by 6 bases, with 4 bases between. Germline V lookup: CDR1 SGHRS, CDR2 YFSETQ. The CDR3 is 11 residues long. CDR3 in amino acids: CASSLEDTQYF. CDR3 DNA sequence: TGCGCCAGCAGCTTAGAGGATACGCAGTATTTT.

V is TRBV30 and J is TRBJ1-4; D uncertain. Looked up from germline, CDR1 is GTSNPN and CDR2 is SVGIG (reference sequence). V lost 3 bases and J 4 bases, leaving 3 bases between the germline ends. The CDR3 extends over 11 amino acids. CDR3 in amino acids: CAWRDNEKLFF. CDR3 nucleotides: TGTGCCTGGAGGGATAATGAAAAACTGTTTTTT. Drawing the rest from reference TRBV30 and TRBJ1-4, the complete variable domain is SQTIHQWPATLVQPVGSPLSLECTVEGTSNPNLYWYRQAAGRGLQLLFYSVGIGQISSEVPQNLSASRPQDRQFILSSKKLLLSDSGFYLCAWRDNEKLFFGSGTQLSVL.

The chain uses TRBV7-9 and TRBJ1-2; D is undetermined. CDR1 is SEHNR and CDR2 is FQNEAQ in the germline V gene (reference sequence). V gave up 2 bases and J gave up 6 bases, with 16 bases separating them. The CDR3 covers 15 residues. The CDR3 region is CASSLRSGGSDGYTF. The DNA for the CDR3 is TGTGCCAGCAGCTTAAGGTCAGGAGGTTCGGATGGCTACACCTTC.

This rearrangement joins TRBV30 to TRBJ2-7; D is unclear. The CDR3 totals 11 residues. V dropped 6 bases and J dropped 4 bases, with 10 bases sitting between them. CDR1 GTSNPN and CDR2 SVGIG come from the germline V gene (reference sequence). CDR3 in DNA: TGTGCCTGCGGCGTCGAATACGAGCAGTACTTC. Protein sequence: CACGVEYEQYF.